What follows describes a single T cell receptor beta chain. As yet, its antigen is unknown. A read error may be the cause here, since a much bigger clone is one base away. These data are taken from a study of blood T cells in healthy people across ages. Study findings and constraints: Roughly linear declines in TCR beta diversity per million T cells occurred with age.

With a J-beta primer mix and a sample-barcoded 5' primer, a second PCR ran roughly 7 to 11 cycles. TCRdb re-called the 5' RACE reads with MiXCR, one entry per CDR3 protein. The sample has 800,000 to 950,000 distinct CDR3 sequences, roughly 29% seen once. There are 16 residues in the CDR3. Germline V lookup: CDR1 LNHDA, CDR2 SQIVND (reference sequence). A further study also used this sample, focusing on T cells of mothers and their children.

The specimen sequenced was blood. This chain links TRBV19 with TRBJ2-1; perhaps D is TRBD1 or TRBD2 (6 bases each). This clonotype was sampled from a woman in her thirties or forties in good health. In DNA, the CDR3 is TGTGCCAGTAGTATAGCTCCGGGGGCCTCCTACAATGAGCAGTTATTC. Translation: CASSIAPGASYNEQLF. The full variable domain, completed using reference TRBV19 and TRBJ2-1, is DGGITQSPKYLFRKEGQNVTLSCEQNLNHDAMYWYRQDPGQGLRLIYYSQIVNDFQKGDIAEGYSVSREKKESFPLTVTSAQKNPTAFYLCASSIAPGASYNEQLFGPGTRLTVL.